The 7 T cell receptor beta chains listed next were all sequenced from one sample in a study of blood T cell repertoires in COVID-19. The repertoire was sequenced with immunoSEQ multiplex PCR; TCRdb's copy has only in-frame clones and lacks some. The sample holds some 290,000 clones; 90% are singletons and the top ten take more than 0.85%. The sequenced sample was peripheral blood. These receptors came from a middle-aged woman with COVID-19, enrolled during active disease.

The chain employs TRBV18 and TRBJ2-5; the D is unclear. CDR3 size: 14 residues. Trimming took off 1 base at V and 2 bases at J, with 8 bases between the two ends. CDR1 is KGHSH, CDR2 LQKENI, per germline. The CDR3 coding sequence is TGTGCCAGCTCACCACGACAAACACAAGAGACCCAGTACTTC. Protein sequence: CASSPRQTQETQYF.

This rearrangement joins TRBV6-4 to TRBJ2-7; 7 positions agree with TRBD2. CDR1 and CDR2 (germline): MRHNA, SNTAGT. The V and J ends lost 7 bases and 5 bases, in that order; junction bases with no gene match: 5. This CDR3 has 12 amino acids. CDR3 loop: CASKRGGHEQYF. The DNA of the CDR3 is TGTGCCAGCAAGCGGGGCGGCCACGAGCAGTACTTC.

The rearrangement uses TRBV30 and TRBJ2-3; 7 positions agree with TRBD2. This CDR3 contains 15 residues. Losses at the gene ends were 7 bases for V and 2 bases for J; bases not matched to a gene: 12. Germline V gene sequence: CDR1 GTSNPN, CDR2 SVGIG (reference sequence). The CDR3 coding sequence is TGTGCCTACCAAAGGGGCGGGGGAGTCACAGATACGCAGTATTTT. This codes for CAYQRGGGVTDTQYF.

The genes are TRBV13 and TRBJ1-2; 7 bases line up with TRBD1. The CDR3 has 14 amino acids. V shed 5 bases, J shed 5 bases, and the junction held 8 bases outside the gene matches. Germline V gives CDR1 PRHDT, CDR2 FYEKMQ (reference sequence). The CDR3 region is CASSLTGVGYGYTF. CDR3 nucleotide sequence: TGTGCCAGCAGCCTCACAGGGGTCGGATATGGCTACACCTTC.

The genes are TRBV5-4 and TRBJ1-3, with D possibly being TRBD1 (6 bases). The CDR3 is 15 residues long. The germline V gene has CDR1 SGHNT and CDR2 YYREEE (reference sequence). V lost 3 bases to trimming and J lost 4 bases, with 14 bases between them. CDR3 sequence: CASSSSTGTGNTIYF. The CDR3 nucleotides read TGTGCCAGCAGCTCAAGCACAGGGACGGGAAACACCATATATTTT.

V is TRBV4-3 and J is TRBJ2-1; 9 nucleotides agree with TRBD2. J lost 0 bases, V lost 0 bases, and 12 bases had no gene match. This CDR3 is 20 amino acids long. CDR1 LGHNA and CDR2 YSLEER come from the germline V gene. DNA for the CDR3: TGCGCCAGCAGCCAAGATTATGCGACTAGCGGAGTGGGCTCCTACAATGAGCAGTTCTTC. As protein: CASSQDYATSGVGSYNEQFF.

The CDR3, as DNA: TGTGCCAGCCGGGGGGTCTACACTGAAGCTTTCTTT. Translating it yields CASRGVYTEAFF. This sequence joins TRBV2 and TRBJ1-1; D may be TRBD1 (5 bases). The CDR3 runs to 12 residues. Germline V lookup: CDR1 SNHLY, CDR2 FYNNEI. Trimming removed 8 bases from V and 3 bases from J, with 10 bases in between.